The 21 T cell receptor beta chains reported below all come from one sample, sequenced in a study of OX40 agonist ivuxolimab in advanced cancers. Clones were sequenced by immunoSEQ multiplex PCR, and TCRdb holds only the in-frame ones, with some missing. The table has some 70,000 clones, 80% to 95% seen once. Source: CD4+ or CD8+ T cells sorted from blood, taken in a trial of the OX40 agonist ivuxolimab. These TCRs come from an adult with an advanced solid tumor such as melanoma, head and neck, liver or kidney cancer.

This clone was seen a single time. The gene calls are TRBV6-5 and TRBJ2-3; D is possibly TRBD1 (6 bases). The CDR3 has 14 residues. The V gene's germline CDR1 is MNHEY and CDR2 SVGAGI. With 6 bases removed from V and 1 base from J, the gap between germline ends came to 11 bases. In DNA, the CDR3 is TGTGCCAGCAGGTCCGGACAGCGCACAGATACGCAGTATTTT. It yields the protein CASRSGQRTDTQYF.

CDR3 loop: CAATENTGELFF. The CDR3 DNA sequence: TGTGCCGCAACAGAGAACACCGGGGAGCTGTTTTTT. The rearrangement joins TRBV6-6 to TRBJ2-2; D uncertain. V lost 11 bases, J lost 1 base, and 8 bases lay in between. The CDR3 sequence is 12 residues long. Germline V gene data show CDR1 as MNHNY and CDR2 as SVGAGI (reference sequence).

CDR3 region: CASSKQASYNEQFF. Here the CDR3 DNA reads TGCGCCAGCAGCAAACAGGCCTCCTACAATGAGCAGTTCTTC. The chain employs TRBV4-1 and TRBJ2-1; a possible D gene is TRBD1 (5 bases). Trimming cost V 5 bases and J 0 bases, with 8 bases left between them. CDR3 length: 14 amino acids. Germline assignment: CDR1 MGHRA and CDR2 YSYEKL.

This chain links TRBV18 with TRBJ1-1, with a possible D match to TRBD1 (5 bases). The CDR3 consists of 13 residues. Germline values: CDR1 KGHSH, CDR2 LQKENI. Trimming removed 2 bases at V and 6 bases at J, with 10 bases between. This CDR3 is CASSPGGSSEAFF. In DNA, the CDR3 is TGTGCCAGCTCACCAGGGGGGTCTTCTGAAGCTTTCTTT.

On this clone itself: Sequence at one end of the junction differs from germline and may be a read error. The CDR3 coding sequence is TGTGCCAGCAGCCTAGCGGGGACAGAGACCTACGAGCAGTACTTC. Its protein is CASSLAGTETYEQYF. This chain links TRBV7-2 with TRBJ2-7, with 9 bases lining up with TRBD2. The CDR3 length is 15 residues. Per germline, CDR1 SGHTA and CDR2 FQGNSA.

The chain combines TRBV18 with TRBJ1-1; tentative D call: TRBD1 (6 bases). The CDR3 extends over 12 amino acids. Trimming took off 8 bases at V and 3 bases at J, with 10 bases between the two ends. CDR1 and CDR2 (germline): KGHSH, LQKENI. CDR3 coding DNA: TGTGCCAGCGGCCCAGGGGACACTGAAGCTTTCTTT. Translation gives CASGPGDTEAFF. Full variable domain (rest looked up from reference TRBV18 and TRBJ1-1): NAGVMQNPRHLVRRRGQEARLRCSPMKGHSHVYWYRQLPEEGLKFMVYLQKENIIDESGMPKERFSAEFPKEGPSILRIQQVVRGDSAAYFCASGPGDTEAFFGQGTRLTVV.

This rearrangement joins TRBV5-1 to TRBJ1-1, with TRBD1 matching 9 bases. There are 15 residues in the CDR3. Germline CDR1 SGHRS, CDR2 YFSETQ. V lost 5 bases and J lost 3; bases outside the gene matches: 8. The CDR3 DNA sequence: TGCGCCAGCAGATTTAGACAGGGGGTTGACACTGAAGCTTTCTTT. Its translation: CASRFRQGVDTEAFF.

The V and J genes are TRBV15 and TRBJ2-3; D uncertain. V lost 0 bases and J lost 9, with 7 bases in between. Germline CDR1 is LNHNV and CDR2 is YYDKDF (reference sequence). The CDR3 totals 12 residues. CDR3 DNA sequence: TGTGCCACCAGCAGAGACCGCAACACGCAGTATTTT. Protein product: CATSRDRNTQYF.

The table lists this clone with a count of one. The chain uses TRBV7-9 and TRBJ1-2; tentatively, D is TRBD1 (6 bases). The CDR3 covers 15 residues. Germline V gene lookup returns CDR1 SEHNR and CDR2 FQNEAQ (reference sequence). V was clipped by 3 bases and J by 2 bases, with 13 bases between them. The CDR3 DNA reads as TGTGCCAGCAGCTTTCTGGCAAGGGGGAACTATGGCTACACCTTC. This sequence encodes CASSFLARGNYGYTF.

This sequence joins TRBV11-3 and TRBJ1-2; D is unclear. CDR3 length equals 14 residues. Looked up from germline, CDR1 is SGHNT and CDR2 is YENEEA. V shed 1 base and J shed 13 bases, with 19 bases lying between them. The CDR3 sequence is CASSLGMGLPESTF. In DNA, the CDR3 is TGTGCCAGCAGCTTAGGGATGGGATTGCCAGAGTCCACCTTC.

In this sample, this clone turned up once. This rearrangement joins TRBV10-2 to TRBJ1-1; D gene ambiguous. Germline V gives CDR1 WSHSY, CDR2 SAAADI. The CDR3 has 13 residues. The V end lost 5 bases, the J end lost 1 base, and 8 bases lay between the germline ends. The CDR3 loop reads CASSLGRNTEAFF. The CDR3 bases are TGCGCCAGCAGTCTTGGACGGAACACTGAAGCTTTCTTT.

This chain links TRBV28 with TRBJ1-3, with TRBD1 identical over 9 bases. Germline trimming cut 3 bases from V and 0 bases from J; bases unmatched to any gene: 6. Per germline, CDR1 MDHEN and CDR2 SYDVKM. The CDR3 extends over 17 amino acids. In nucleotides, the CDR3 is TGTGCCAGCAGTTTTGGGACAGGGACCTTCTCTGGAAACACCATATATTTT. It is translated as CASSFGTGTFSGNTIYF.

This sequence joins TRBV28 and TRBJ2-5, with TRBD1 matching 8 bases. V lost 2 bases to trimming and J lost 4 bases; unmatched junction nucleotides: 6. The V gene's germline CDR1 is MDHEN and CDR2 SYDVKM. The CDR3 totals 15 residues. The CDR3 DNA is TGTGCCAGCAGTTTACAGGGCAGGGGGCCAGAGACCCAGTACTTC. It is translated as CASSLQGRGPETQYF.

The V gene is TRBV27, the J gene TRBJ1-1; 7 nucleotides agree with TRBD1. The germline V gene has CDR1 MNHEY and CDR2 SMNVEV (reference sequence). The CDR3 loop spans 15 amino acids. The V gene end was trimmed by 0 bases and the J gene end by 4 bases; junction bases not matched to a gene: 5. The CDR3 DNA follows: TGTGCCAGCAGTTTATCAACAGGGGTGGCCACTGAAGCTTTCTTT. This translates into CASSLSTGVATEAFF.

This chain connects TRBV19 to TRBJ2-2; no definite D call. The V and J ends lost 5 bases and 7 bases respectively, with 14 bases between them. The V gene's germline CDR1 is LNHDA and CDR2 SQIVND (reference sequence). CDR3 length: 14 residues. CDR3 in DNA: TGTGCCAGTAGTGGGTGGTCTCGCGACGGGGAGCTGTTTTTT. This gives the protein CASSGWSRDGELFF.

V usage is TRBV9 and J usage is TRBJ2-7; D may be TRBD1 (6 bases). Germline V gives CDR1 SGDLS, CDR2 YYNGEE. The CDR3 spans 18 residues. With 0 bases removed from V and 2 bases from J, the gap between germline ends came to 21 bases. CDR3 loop: CASSVAPIQGLTPYEQYF. The CDR3 DNA sequence: TGTGCCAGCAGCGTAGCCCCGATACAGGGTCTAACTCCCTACGAGCAGTACTTC.

This clone was recorded a few times. The chain's CDR3 is CASSESTGYQETQYF. CDR3 nucleotide sequence: TGTGCCAGCAGTGAATCCACAGGGTACCAAGAGACCCAGTACTTC. This chain joins TRBV6-1 and TRBJ2-5; tentatively, D is TRBD1 (6 bases). Germline V lookup: CDR1 MNHNS, CDR2 SASEGT. This CDR3 region has 15 residues. Trimming pared 2 bases from V and 0 bases from J, leaving 10 bases between.

V usage is TRBV11-2 and J usage is TRBJ2-3, with D possibly matching TRBD2 (6 bases). Trimming left V 1 base short and J 2 bases short, with 10 bases between. The CDR3 has 15 residues. Germline CDR1 SGHAT, CDR2 FQNNGV. CDR3 in DNA: TGTGCCAGCAGCTTAGGCGGCGGGGTCACAGATACGCAGTATTTT. Its protein product is CASSLGGGVTDTQYF.

This clone was observed a single time. The chain combines TRBV11-1 with TRBJ1-4, with D possibly matching TRBD1 (5 bases). The germline gives CDR1 SGHAT, CDR2 FQDESV (reference sequence). The length of the CDR3 is 13 residues. V lost 3 bases and J 6 bases, leaving 8 bases between the germline ends. For the CDR3, the DNA is TGTGCCAGCAGCTTGACAGAAGATGAAAAACTGTTTTTT. It yields the protein CASSLTEDEKLFF.

This chain connects TRBV5-4 to TRBJ2-7; a weak D match, TRBD2 (6 bases). V lost 2 bases and J lost 7, with 25 bases in between. Germline loops: CDR1 SGHNT, CDR2 YYREEE (reference sequence). The CDR3 length is 17 residues. In nucleotides, the CDR3 is TGTGCCAGCAGCTTAAGGAGGACGGGGGTGTGGGCAGGGGAGCAGTACTTC. Amino acid sequence: CASSLRRTGVWAGEQYF.

The chain has TRBV6-6 and TRBJ1-1, with D tentatively TRBD1 (5 bases). Deletions cut 6 bases from V and 5 bases from J, with 16 bases between. Germline CDR1 reads MNHNY; CDR2 reads SVGAGI (reference sequence). The CDR3 is 14 residues long. CDR3 nucleotides: TGTGCCAGCAGCCAAGGGACCTACAGGACTGAAGCTTTCTTT. Residues: CASSQGTYRTEAFF.